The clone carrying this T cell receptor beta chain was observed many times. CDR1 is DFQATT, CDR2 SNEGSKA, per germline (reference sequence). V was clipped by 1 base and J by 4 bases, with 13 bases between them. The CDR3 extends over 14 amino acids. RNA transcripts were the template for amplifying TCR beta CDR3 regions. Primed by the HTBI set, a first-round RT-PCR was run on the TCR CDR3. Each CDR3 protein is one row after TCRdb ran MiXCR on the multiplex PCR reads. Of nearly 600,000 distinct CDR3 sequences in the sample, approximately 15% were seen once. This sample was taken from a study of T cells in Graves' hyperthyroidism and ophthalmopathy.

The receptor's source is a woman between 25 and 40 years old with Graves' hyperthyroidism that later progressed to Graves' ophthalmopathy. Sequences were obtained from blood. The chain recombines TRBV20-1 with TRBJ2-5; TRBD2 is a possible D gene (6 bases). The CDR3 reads CSARVAGLLETQYF. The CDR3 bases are TGCAGTGCTAGAGTCGCGGGATTGTTAGAGACCCAGTACTTC.